This TCR beta chain was obtained from a study of shared clonotypes between healthy human individuals (TCRdb year 2020). Regarding the study in general: A couple of women and a few men aged 18 to 49 years were included in the cohort. For each donor, CD4 naive and CD4 memory were each given three plates, CD8 naive was given two plates, and CD8 memory was given one plate. To estimate repertoire size and how much clonotype sharing occurs between individuals, the study deeply sequenced the blood TCR repertoires of about five healthy adults. To increase sequencing depth and limit assay-specific biases, TCR repertoire library preparation and sequencing were carried out by different laboratories using diverse techniques. Each donor's leukapheresis produced roughly between about 0.9 and 9.5 billion PBMCs.

General findings and caveats noted by the study authors: Because the study included only a small number of donors, the genetic and exposure-history diversity represented was limited. Only blood was sampled, and tissue TCR repertoires likely differ from those in blood. Naive subsets generally had larger estimated clonotype richness than memory subsets. Higher generation probabilities were observed for clonotypes shared by all four sorted-subset donors than for non-shared clonotypes. Based on pairwise subsampling, the degree of clonotype sharing among donors was expected to be affected by sequencing depth. Even with the large sequencing depth, rarefaction of the sorted-subset datasets indicated that sequencing was incomplete. When four donors were compared, the shared fraction of clonotypes was around 4.6% for naive CD4, around 4% for naive CD8, 2.3% for memory CD4, and 0.4% for memory CD8.

The donors were healthy, HIV-negative adults who had no recently reported acute infections or vaccinations. Only Caucasian adults living in Nashville, Tennessee, USA were represented among the donors. CD4+ T cells were enriched through magnetic negative selection, after which naive cells were positively selected on CD45RA and the remaining negative fraction served as the memory subset. Blood was collected by leukapheresis, and PBMCs were isolated by Ficoll-Histopaque density gradient centrifugation and then cryopreserved in liquid nitrogen vapor phase. Purity and quantity of every magnetically sorted T cell population were checked by analytical flow cytometry. From each sorted fraction, genomic DNA was isolated and quantified by UV absorbance on a Nanodrop 2000c. The cysteine opens and the phenylalanine closes a CDR3 of 14 amino acids. The sequence is cut down to CDR3 DNA, 42 bases in frame from base 1. The germline V gene sets CDR1 to SGHTA and CDR2 to FQGNSA. A distance of 8 bases separates the germline ends of V and J, which lose 1 base and 2 bases respectively.

About this clone: This clone's antigen is unknown. Base-call qualities are not available, and no considerably larger clone is one nucleotide away. The sample contains more than one DNA sequence encoding this CDR3.

Using the deep immunoSEQ assay, TCR CDR3 regions were amplified from genomic DNA by multiplex PCR. For each cell subset, the extracted genomic DNA was distributed evenly across all wells of several immunoSEQ 96-well plates, and each plate served as one replicate. For sorted subsets, each replicate PCR was loaded with 150 to 250 ng genomic DNA, equivalent to 32,000 or so T cell genomes. Purified libraries were measured with a Qubit 3.0 fluorometer, size-checked on a Bioanalyzer 2100, and measured again with the KAPA Library Quantification kit. A separate single-read 150-cycle Illumina NextSeq 550 flow cell was used to sequence each immunoSEQ 96-well plate. Turning to the authors' computational methods: Because the immunoSEQ output included only junctional sequences and no quality scores, the filtering could not be the same as the filtering used for full-length reads. To assign V/J genes and CDR3, sequences were annotated against IMGT germline references using PyIR, a Python wrapper for IgBLAST v1.9. Any read was removed if the V/J assignment was weak (E-value above 1e-6), the CDR3 was missing, or the read contained stop codons, out-of-frame junctions, or ambiguous translated residues. V3J clonotypes were defined as sequences sharing the same inferred V gene, J gene, and CDR3 amino acid sequence. The percentage overlap between two repertoires was calculated by dividing the number of shared unique clonotypes by the size of the smaller repertoire. RTK rarefaction, the Chao1 estimator, and Recon v2.1 estimates of unobserved clonotypes were used to assess repertoire richness. Generation probabilities for all TCRbeta clonotypes obtained by the gDNA method from a handful of donors were computed using OLGA. This immuneACCESS table, as held by TCRdb, lists in-frame sequences with V and J called but not all clones. Of the missing ones, under half trace to an unresolved V gene in checked studies; the others have no known cause. The V and J calls and clone size were taken over from that table, and D and trimming were inferred from the DNA. This sample gives roughly 1,000,000 clones in total; approximately 80% of them show up just once. About 0.52% of the sample lies in the top ten.

The sequencing input was memory CD4+ T cells from PBMCs. Taken with the paper, the label for cell subset or site translates to: CD45RA-negative fraction. This sequence originates from a man younger than 35 in good health. Some clones in this sample may be carry-over from other donors' samples. The rearranged chain carries TRBV7-2 and TRBJ1-2; the D gene identity is not certain. The sequenced DNA is TGTGCCAGCAGCTTAGGGGTACAGAACTATGGCTACACCTTC. It encodes CASSLGVQNYGYTF.